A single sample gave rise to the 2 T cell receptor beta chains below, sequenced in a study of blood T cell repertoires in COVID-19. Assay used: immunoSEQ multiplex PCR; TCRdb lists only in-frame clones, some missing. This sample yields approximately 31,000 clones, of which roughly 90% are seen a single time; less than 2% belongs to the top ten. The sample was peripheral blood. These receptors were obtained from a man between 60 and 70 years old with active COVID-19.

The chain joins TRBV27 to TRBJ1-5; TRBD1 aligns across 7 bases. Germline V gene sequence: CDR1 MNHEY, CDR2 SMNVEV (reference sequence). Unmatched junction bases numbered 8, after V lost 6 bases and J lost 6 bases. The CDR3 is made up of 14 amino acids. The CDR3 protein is CASRPQGSGQPQHF. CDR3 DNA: TGTGCCAGCAGGCCACAGGGGTCAGGTCAGCCCCAGCATTTT.

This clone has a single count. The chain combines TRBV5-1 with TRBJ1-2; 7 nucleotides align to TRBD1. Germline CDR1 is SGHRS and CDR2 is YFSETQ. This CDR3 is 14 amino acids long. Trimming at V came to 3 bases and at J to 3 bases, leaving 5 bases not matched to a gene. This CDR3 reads CASSSRDRYYGYTF. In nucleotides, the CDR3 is TGCGCCAGCAGCTCCCGGGACAGATACTATGGCTACACCTTC. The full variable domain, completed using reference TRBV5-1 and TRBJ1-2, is KAGVTQTPRYLIKTRGQQVTLSCSPISGHRSVSWYQQTPGQGLQFLFEYFSETQRNKGNFPGRFSGRQFSNSRSEMNVSTLELGDSALYLCASSSRDRYYGYTFGSGTRLTVV.